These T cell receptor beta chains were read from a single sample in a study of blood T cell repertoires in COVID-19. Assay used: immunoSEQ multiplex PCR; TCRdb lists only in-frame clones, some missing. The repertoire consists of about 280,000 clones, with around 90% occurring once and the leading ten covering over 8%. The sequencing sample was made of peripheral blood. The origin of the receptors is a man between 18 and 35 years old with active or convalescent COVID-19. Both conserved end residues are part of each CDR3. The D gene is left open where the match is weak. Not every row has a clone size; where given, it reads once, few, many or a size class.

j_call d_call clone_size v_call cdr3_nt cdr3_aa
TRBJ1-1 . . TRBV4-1 TGCGCCAGCAGCCGAGCAGGTAACCTTGGCACTGAAGCTTTCTTT CASSRAGNLGTEAFF
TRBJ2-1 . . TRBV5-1 TGCGCCAGCAGCCCCGGTGGGCTGGTTGAGCAGTTCTTC CASSPGGLVEQFF
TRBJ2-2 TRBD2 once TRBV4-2 TGTGCCAGCAGCCAAGTCCGGGGGGCGAACACCGGGGAGCTGTTTTTT CASSQVRGANTGELFF
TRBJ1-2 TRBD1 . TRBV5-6 TGTGCCAGCAGCTTGAGGGGACAGGGGATACTGTATGGCTACACCTTC CASSLRGQGILYGYTF
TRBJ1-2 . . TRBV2 TGTGCCAGCAGTCCGTCCTATGGCTACACCTTC CASSPSYGYTF
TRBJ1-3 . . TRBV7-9 TGTGCCAGCAGCTTCCACGGGATAAACACCATATATTTT CASSFHGINTIYF
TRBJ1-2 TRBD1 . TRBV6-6 TGTGCCAGCAGTTTTGCCCCGGGACAGAGGGACTATGGCTACACCTTC CASSFAPGQRDYGYTF
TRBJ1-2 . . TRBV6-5 TGTGCCAGTTCCCCGGGGGGCTGGTATGGCTACACCTTC CASSPGGWYGYTF
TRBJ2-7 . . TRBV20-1 TGCAGTGCTCGGGACACCTACGAGCAGTACTTC CSARDTYEQYF
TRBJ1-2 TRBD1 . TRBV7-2 TGTGCCAGCAGCCCTAAGGGGGCCCCTCTAATCGGCTACACCTTC CASSPKGAPLIGYTF
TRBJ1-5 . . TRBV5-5 TGTGCCAGCAGCTCGCAGGGGACCCTCAATCAGCCCCAGCATTTT CASSSQGTLNQPQHF
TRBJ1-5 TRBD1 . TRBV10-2 TGCGCCAGCAGAAAGACAGGGGATCAGCCCCAGCATTTT CASRKTGDQPQHF
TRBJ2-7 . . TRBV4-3 TGCGCCAGCAGCCAAGATAGGCAGGGCTACGAGCAGTACTTC CASSQDRQGYEQYF
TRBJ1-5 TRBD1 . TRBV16 TGTGCCAGCAGCCAAAACAGGGGGTCTGGTCAGCCCCAGCATTTT CASSQNRGSGQPQHF
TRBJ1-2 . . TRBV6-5 TGTGCCAGCAGTACCCCGGACACTTATGGCTACACCTTC CASSTPDTYGYTF
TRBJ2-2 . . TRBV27 TGTGCCAGCAGTTTGGACAGCCCTAACACCGGGGAGCTGTTTTTT CASSLDSPNTGELFF
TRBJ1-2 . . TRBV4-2 TGTGCCAGCAGCCAAGGGCGACAGGCGCTCTATGGCTACACCTTC CASSQGRQALYGYTF
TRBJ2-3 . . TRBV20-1 TGCAGTGCTAGTCCGGTTCGCACAGATACGCAGTATTTT CSASPVRTDTQYF
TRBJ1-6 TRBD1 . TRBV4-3 TGCGCCAGCAGCCAAGGGACAGGGAAGGAGTCACCCCTCCACTTT CASSQGTGKESPLHF
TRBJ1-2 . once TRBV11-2 TGTGCCAGCAGCTTCACCGGGGTCCCGAGCTATGGCTACACCTTC CASSFTGVPSYGYTF
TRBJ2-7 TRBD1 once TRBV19 TGTGCCAGTAGTAGCAGGACAGGGGCGGTCTACGAGCAGTACTTC CASSSRTGAVYEQYF
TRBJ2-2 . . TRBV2 TGTGCCAGCAAGTCGCAGGGGCTTGGCACCGGGGAGCTGTTTTTT CASKSQGLGTGELFF
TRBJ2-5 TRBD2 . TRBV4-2 TGTGCCAGCAGCCCCTTAGCGGGGGCCATCCAAGAGACCCAGTACTTC CASSPLAGAIQETQYF
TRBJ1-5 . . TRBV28 TGTGCCAGCACTTGGGCAGACAATCAGCCCCAGCATTTT CASTWADNQPQHF
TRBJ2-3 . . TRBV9 TGTGCCAGTCAGGAGGGGCTTGGTGCAGATACGCAGTATTTT CASQEGLGADTQYF
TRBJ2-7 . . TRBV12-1 TGTGCCAGCAGCCAGGGACAGGGTTCGATTGAGAACGAGCAGTACTTC CASSQGQGSIENEQYF
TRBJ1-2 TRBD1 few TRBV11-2 TGTGCCAGCAGCTTAGATTGGGGACAGGGATCAAACTATGGCTACACCTTC CASSLDWGQGSNYGYTF
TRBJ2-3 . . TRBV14 TGTGCCAGCAGCTCGGTTACTTTAACAGATACGCAGTATTTT CASSSVTLTDTQYF
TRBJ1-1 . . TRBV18 TGTGCCAGCTCACCACGGGCAACCAATATGAACACTGAAGCTTTCTTT CASSPRATNMNTEAFF
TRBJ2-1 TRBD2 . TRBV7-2 TGTGCCAGCAGCCAGTCTAGCGGGGGGTTCTCCTACAATGAGCAGTTCTTC CASSQSSGGFSYNEQFF
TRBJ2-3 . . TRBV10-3 TGTGCCATCAGTGACAGGGGTAAATTGACAGATACGCAGTATTTT CAISDRGKLTDTQYF
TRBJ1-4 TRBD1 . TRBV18 TGTGCCAGCTCACCAACAGGGGGCTGGGGTAATGAAAAACTGTTTTTT CASSPTGGWGNEKLFF
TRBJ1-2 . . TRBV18 TGTGCCAGCTCACCCCCCCTTGTGGGGGCCTATGGCTACACCTTC CASSPPLVGAYGYTF
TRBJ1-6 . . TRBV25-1 TGTGCCAGCAGTGCACAGGGTCCGAATTCACCCCTCCACTTT CASSAQGPNSPLHF
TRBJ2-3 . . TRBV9 TGTGCCAGCAGCGTTGAGGGCTGGGATACGCAGTATTTT CASSVEGWDTQYF
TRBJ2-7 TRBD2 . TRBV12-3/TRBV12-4 TGTGCCAGCGTCGGGGGGGATTACTACGAGCAGTACTTC CASVGGDYYEQYF
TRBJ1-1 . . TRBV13 TGTGCCAGCAGCCTAGGACAGAACACTGAAGCTTTCTTT CASSLGQNTEAFF
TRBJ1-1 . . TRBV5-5 TGTGCCAGCAGCTTTTTAGAAAACACTGAAGCTTTCTTT CASSFLENTEAFF
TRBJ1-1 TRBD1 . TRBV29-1 TGCAGCGCAGGGACAGGGGGATACACTGAAGCTTTCTTT CSAGTGGYTEAFF
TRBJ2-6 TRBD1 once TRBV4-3 TGCGCCAGCAGTCAGGACAGGGGGGCTGGGGCCAACGTCCTGACTTTC CASSQDRGAGANVLTF
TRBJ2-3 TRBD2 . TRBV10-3 TGTGCCATCAGGGCTAGCGGGGGGCCAATTAGCACAGATACGCAGTATTTT CAIRASGGPISTDTQYF
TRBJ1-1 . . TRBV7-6 TGTGCCAGCAGCCCGGGCCCAGCGGTGAACACTGAAGCTTTCTTT CASSPGPAVNTEAFF
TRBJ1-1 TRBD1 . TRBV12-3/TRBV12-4 TGTGCCAGCAGTTTAGGGACAGGGCCGGAAGCTTTCTTT CASSLGTGPEAFF
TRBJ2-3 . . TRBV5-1 TGCGCCAGCAGCTTGGCCCTCGGGACAACTAGCACAGATACGCAGTATTTT CASSLALGTTSTDTQYF
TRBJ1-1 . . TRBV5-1 TGCGCCAGCAGCCCCAGACGGGTCCTGACTGAAGCTTTCTTT CASSPRRVLTEAFF
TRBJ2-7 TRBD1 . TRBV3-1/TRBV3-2 TGTGCCAGCAGCCAGCTCCGGGACAGGGATTCCTACGAGCAGTACTTC CASSQLRDRDSYEQYF
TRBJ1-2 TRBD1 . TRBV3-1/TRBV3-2 TGTGCCAGCAGCCAAGATAAGGACAGGGAGGGCTATGGCTACACCTTC CASSQDKDREGYGYTF
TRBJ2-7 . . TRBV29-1 TGCAGCGTGGCGAACGGACAGAACTACGAGCAGTACTTC CSVANGQNYEQYF
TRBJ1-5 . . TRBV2 TGTGCCAGCAGTGAAGATGAGGGAGGTACCAATCAGCCCCAGCATTTT CASSEDEGGTNQPQHF